The entry below describes one T cell receptor (beta chain). This sample is part of a study of OX40 agonist ivuxolimab in advanced cancers. Turning to the study itself: An anti-OX40 (CD134) antibody with agonistic activity, ivuxolimab, was administered to patients.

TCRdb's table, derived via immunoSEQ multiplex PCR, lists solely in-frame clones and lacks some. The data hold tens of thousands of clones, with about 90% observed a single time. Trimming removed 4 bases from V and 0 bases from J; junction bases left unmatched: 17. The CDR3 is 19 amino acids. Germline CDR1 is SGHDN and CDR2 is FVKESK. This specimen was CD4+ or CD8+ T cells sorted from blood, taken in a trial of the OX40 agonist ivuxolimab. The sequence was obtained from an adult with an advanced solid tumor such as melanoma, head and neck, liver or kidney cancer. The chain links TRBV14 to TRBJ2-7; 8 positions match TRBD2. CDR3 bases: TGTGCCAGCAGCCGAGAAAGGACCCGGGAGGGCGGCCCCTCCTACGAGCAGTACTTC. Amino acid sequence: CASSRERTREGGPSYEQYF.